The 16 T cell receptor beta chains listed next were all sequenced from one sample in a study of graft-versus-host responses after intestinal transplantation. No antigen has been identified for these receptors. The method was immunoSEQ multiplex PCR; TCRdb's version includes in-frame clones alone and lacks a portion of them. The table lists tens of thousands of clones, roughly nine tenths of them singletons. The specimen was unstimulated CD4+ T cells sorted from spleen or lymph node cells, collected before intestinal transplant. The receptors shown here come from a human donor who received an intestinal transplant.

The chain is built from TRBV18 and TRBJ1-3; tentative D call: TRBD1 (6 bases). The V gene lost 2 bases and the J gene lost 2 bases, with 10 bases spanning the gap. CDR3 size: 15 residues. CDR1 and CDR2 (germline): KGHSH, LQKENI. The CDR3 region is CASSPIRDTGNTIYF. CDR3 sequence (DNA): TGTGCCAGCTCACCAATCCGGGACACTGGAAACACCATATATTTT.

V gene TRBV10-3 combines with J gene TRBJ1-2; no definite D call. Between the trimmed V and J ends, which lost 4 bases and 10 bases, there was a span of 13 bases. From germline, CDR1 is ENHRY and CDR2 SYGVKD. The CDR3 has 12 residues. CDR3 bases: TGTGCCATCAGTGCGAGGGAGGACTACTACACCTTC. Encoded protein: CAISAREDYYTF.

Only a few counts were recorded for this clone. The gene calls are TRBV2 and TRBJ2-7; TRBD2 matches 8 bases. The CDR3 length is 16 residues. Germline V gives CDR1 SNHLY, CDR2 FYNNEI. V dropped 6 bases and J dropped 0; count of bases not matched to a gene: 10. The CDR3 region is CASRGFLAGGSYEQYF. The DNA of the CDR3 is TGTGCCAGCAGGGGGTTTCTGGCGGGGGGCTCCTACGAGCAGTACTTC.

This clone occurred once. The CDR3 is CATSSTPGLAGIYQETQYF. DNA for the CDR3: TGTGCCACCAGCAGTACCCCGGGACTAGCGGGCATTTACCAAGAGACCCAGTACTTC. The chain couples TRBV15 to TRBJ2-5; TRBD2 aligns across 12 bases. V lost 3 bases and J lost 0; bases outside the gene matches: 11. CDR1 and CDR2 from the germline V gene are LNHNV and YYDKDF (reference sequence). The length of the CDR3 is 19 residues.

This sequence joins TRBV5-1 and TRBJ1-3, with 7 bases aligning to TRBD1. The germline V gene has CDR1 SGHRS and CDR2 YFSETQ. The CDR3 is made up of 16 amino acids. V shed 0 bases and J 0 bases; nucleotides not matched to a gene: 3. Written as DNA, the CDR3 is TGCGCCAGCAGCTTGGCCGGACAGGTCTCTGGAAACACCATATATTTT. It encodes CASSLAGQVSGNTIYF.

This rearrangement joins TRBV18 to TRBJ1-1; 9 positions match TRBD1. From germline, CDR1 is KGHSH and CDR2 LQKENI. The CDR3 sequence is 16 residues long. V shed 6 bases and J 5 bases; nucleotides not matched to a gene: 13. The CDR3: CASSEYTGGAGTEAFF. The DNA for the CDR3 is TGTGCCAGCTCGGAATATACAGGGGGCGCCGGGACTGAAGCTTTCTTT. Together with reference TRBV18 and TRBJ1-1, the CDR3 gives the full variable domain: NAGVMQNPRHLVRRRGQEARLRCSPMKGHSHVYWYRQLPEEGLKFMVYLQKENIIDESGMPKERFSAEFPKEGPSILRIQQVVRGDSAAYFCASSEYTGGAGTEAFFGQGTRLTVV.

The rearrangement uses TRBV4-3 and TRBJ2-7; 8 bases are shared with TRBD2. J was trimmed by 7 bases and V by 0 bases; bases with no gene match: 11. Germline CDR1 LGHNA, CDR2 YSLEER. The length of the CDR3 is 16 residues. The CDR3 reads CASSQDWGSGVFEQYF. The CDR3 nucleotides read TGCGCCAGCAGCCAAGATTGGGGTAGCGGGGTTTTTGAGCAGTACTTC.

The rearrangement joins TRBV6-6 to TRBJ2-5, with D possibly matching TRBD2 (6 bases). This CDR3 comprises 14 residues. Germline values: CDR1 MNHNY, CDR2 SVGAGI (reference sequence). Trimming left V 2 bases short and J 5 bases short, with 12 bases between. CDR3 protein: CASSYPQSGETQYF. The CDR3 DNA follows: TGTGCCAGCAGTTACCCCCAGAGCGGGGAGACCCAGTACTTC.

V and J are TRBV18 and TRBJ1-6; D not resolved. Germline V gene data show CDR1 as KGHSH and CDR2 as LQKENI. CDR3 size: 14 residues. V was cut by 3 bases and J by 8 bases, with 11 bases left in between. This CDR3 reads CASSPKSGDSPLHF. The CDR3, as DNA: TGTGCCAGCTCACCGAAATCCGGTGATTCACCCCTCCACTTT.

The V call is TRBV27, the J call TRBJ2-7; TRBD2 agrees at 8 bases. The V gene's germline CDR1 is MNHEY and CDR2 SMNVEV (reference sequence). Trimming cost V 5 bases and J 4 bases; bases outside gene matches: 4. The CDR3 covers 13 residues. DNA of the CDR3: TGTGCCAGCAGTGGCGGACTAGCTTACGAGCAGTACTTC. Its protein is CASSGGLAYEQYF.

The rearrangement links TRBV5-4 to TRBJ2-7; D is perhaps TRBD2 (7 bases). V shed 0 bases and J shed 4 bases, with 14 bases lying between them. This CDR3 contains 15 residues. Germline values: CDR1 SGHNT, CDR2 YYREEE (reference sequence). The CDR3 loop is CASSLGLGGRYEQYF. As DNA, the CDR3 is TGTGCCAGCAGCTTGGGACTCGGGGGGCGATACGAGCAGTACTTC. Full variable domain (rest looked up from reference TRBV5-4 and TRBJ2-7): ETGVTQSPTHLIKTRGQQVTLRCSSQSGHNTVSWYQQALGQGPQFIFQYYREEENGRGNFPPRFSGLQFPNYSSELNVNALELDDSALYLCASSLGLGGRYEQYFGPGTRLTVT.

This clone was detected a few times. The chain is built from TRBV19 and TRBJ1-6, with a possible D match to TRBD1 (6 bases). V lost 7 bases, J lost 6 bases, and 13 bases lay in between. The germline V gene has CDR1 LNHDA and CDR2 SQIVND (reference sequence). CDR3 size: 14 residues. CDR3 protein: CASTGGLGNSPLHF. The CDR3, as DNA: TGTGCCAGTACGGGGGGGCTGGGTAATTCACCCCTCCACTTT.

The chain is built from TRBV11-3 and TRBJ2-7, with 7 positions matching TRBD1. CDR1 and CDR2 (germline): SGHNT, YENEEA. The length of the CDR3 is 15 residues. V trimming: 1 base; J trimming: 2 bases; junction bases outside the gene matches: 5. The CDR3 DNA follows: TGTGCCAGCAGCTTAGGTCGGGACAGCACCTACGAGCAGTACTTC. Translating it yields CASSLGRDSTYEQYF.

This chain links TRBV19 with TRBJ1-2; tentatively, D is TRBD1 (6 bases). The CDR3 spans 16 residues. Trimming took off 2 bases at V and 10 bases at J, with 23 bases between the two ends. Germline-derived CDR1 and CDR2 are LNHDA and SQIVND (reference sequence). CDR3 nucleotides: TGTGCCAGTAGTATATTAGAGTCGGGGTCGACAGGTGCCTACACCTTC. Residues: CASSILESGSTGAYTF.

The chain uses TRBV7-2 and TRBJ1-1; 8 nucleotides agree with TRBD1. Germline V gene data show CDR1 as SGHTA and CDR2 as FQGNSA. There are 15 residues in the CDR3. V shed 5 bases, J shed 3 bases, and the junction held 8 bases outside the gene matches. CDR3 residues: CASSAQGARDTEAFF. In DNA, the CDR3 is TGTGCCAGCAGCGCCCAGGGGGCGAGGGACACTGAAGCTTTCTTT.

The genes are TRBV11-2 and TRBJ1-6, with TRBD1 as a possible D gene (6 bases). With 0 bases removed from V and 7 bases from J, the gap between germline ends came to 19 bases. Germline V CDR1 and CDR2: SGHAT, FQNNGV. This CDR3 spans 18 amino acids. DNA of the CDR3: TGTGCCAGCAGCTTAGATGCGTTCTTGACAGGACCAAATTCACCCCTCCACTTT. Translating it yields CASSLDAFLTGPNSPLHF. The whole variable domain, filled in from reference TRBV11-2 and TRBJ1-6, reads EAGVAQSPRYKIIEKRQSVAFWCNPISGHATLYWYQQILGQGPKLLIQFQNNGVVDDSQLPKDRFSAERLKGVDSTLKIQPAKLEDSAVYLCASSLDAFLTGPNSPLHFGNGTRLTVT.